This T cell receptor beta chain was captured by sequencing in a study of OX40 agonist ivuxolimab in advanced cancers. Study results and limitations: The mean number of expanded clones was higher in CD8+ T cells than in CD4+.

Here immunoSEQ multiplex PCR was the method, and the copy in TCRdb shows in-frame clones only, minus some. Of about 29,000 clones in the sample, around nine tenths were seen once. Of note for this clone: The antigen remains unidentified.

Autoimmune disease history or systemic immunosuppression meant exclusion. Germline loops: CDR1 SGHAT, CDR2 FQNNGV. The junction had 4 bases not matched to a gene; V was cut back by 1 base and J by 2 bases. CDR3 length: 16 residues. Sequencing used CD4+ or CD8+ T cells sorted from blood, obtained in a trial of the OX40 agonist ivuxolimab. The receptor comes from an adult with an advanced solid tumor such as melanoma, head and neck, liver or kidney cancer. The chain combines TRBV11-2 with TRBJ1-4; 7 bases fit TRBD1. CDR3 nucleotide sequence: TGTGCCAGCAGCTTAGGAGGGGGCAGGACTAATGAAAAACTGTTTTTT. As protein: CASSLGGGRTNEKLFF.